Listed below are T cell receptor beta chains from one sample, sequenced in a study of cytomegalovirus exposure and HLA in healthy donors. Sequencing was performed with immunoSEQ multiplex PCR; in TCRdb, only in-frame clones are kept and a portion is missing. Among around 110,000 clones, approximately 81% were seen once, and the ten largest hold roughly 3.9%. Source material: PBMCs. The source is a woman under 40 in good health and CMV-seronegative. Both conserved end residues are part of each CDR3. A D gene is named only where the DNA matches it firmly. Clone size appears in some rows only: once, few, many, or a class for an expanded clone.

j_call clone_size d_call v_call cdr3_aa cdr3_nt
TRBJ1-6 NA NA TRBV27 CASSLGPELTNSPLHF TGTGCCAGCAGTTTAGGGCCCGAACTCACCAATTCACCCCTCCACTTT
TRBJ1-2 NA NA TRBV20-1 CSARLEDYTF TGCAGTGCAAGACTCGAGGACTACACCTTC
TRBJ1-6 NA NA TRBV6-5 CASSYFGSGRDSPLHF TGTGCCAGCAGTTACTTCGGGAGTGGGCGGGATTCACCCCTCCACTTT
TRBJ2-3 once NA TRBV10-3 CAISTTKERDTQYF TGTGCCATCAGTACGACAAAAGAGCGGGATACGCAGTATTTT
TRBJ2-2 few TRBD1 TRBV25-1 CASRAGTGDTGELFF TGTGCCAGCAGGGCCGGGACAGGGGACACCGGGGAGCTGTTTTTT
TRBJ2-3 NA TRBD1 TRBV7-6 CASSPQGARTDTQYF TGTGCCAGCAGCCCACAGGGGGCTCGGACAGATACGCAGTATTTT
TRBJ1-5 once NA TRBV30 CAWSVGRGANQPQHF TGTGCCTGGAGTGTAGGCAGGGGCGCCAATCAGCCCCAGCATTTT
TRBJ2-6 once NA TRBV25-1 CASSVLENSGANVLTF TGTGCCAGCAGTGTCCTGGAGAACTCTGGGGCCAACGTCCTGACTTTC
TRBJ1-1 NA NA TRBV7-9 CASSFPGARTEAFF TGTGCCAGCAGCTTTCCAGGGGCGCGCACTGAAGCTTTCTTT
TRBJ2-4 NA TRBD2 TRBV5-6 CASSLEVAGVGPAKNIQYF TGTGCCAGCAGCTTGGAGGTAGCGGGAGTTGGTCCGGCCAAAAACATTCAGTACTTC
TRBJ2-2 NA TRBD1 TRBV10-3 CAIRERQGAEGGELFF TGTGCCATCAGAGAAAGACAGGGGGCAGAAGGCGGGGAGCTGTTTTTT
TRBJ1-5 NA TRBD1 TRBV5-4 CASSLMGQHQPQHF TGTGCCAGCAGCTTGATGGGACAGCATCAGCCCCAGCATTTT
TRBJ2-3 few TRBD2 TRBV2 CATSSGISTDTQYF TGTGCCACCTCTAGCGGGATTAGCACAGATACGCAGTATTTT
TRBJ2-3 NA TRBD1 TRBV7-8 CASSSPGRTGGLPDTQYF TGTGCCAGCAGCTCCCCCGGTCGAACAGGGGGGCTGCCAGATACGCAGTATTTT
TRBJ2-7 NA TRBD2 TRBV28 CASSSAGGKGYEQYF TGTGCCAGCAGCAGCGCGGGAGGAAAGGGCTACGAGCAGTACTTC
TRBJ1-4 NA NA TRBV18 CASSPRPEVDEKLFF TGTGCCAGCTCACCTCGCCCGGAGGTGGATGAAAAACTGTTTTTT
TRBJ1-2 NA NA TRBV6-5 CASSYFGRGYGYTF TGTGCCAGCAGTTACTTCGGACGGGGCTATGGCTACACCTTC
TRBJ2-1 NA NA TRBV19 CASSTQSRGSYNEQFF TGTGCCAGTAGTACCCAGTCAAGGGGGTCCTACAATGAGCAGTTCTTC
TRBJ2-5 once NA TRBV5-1 CASSLGTEETQYF TGCGCCAGCAGCTTGGGAACAGAAGAGACCCAGTACTTC
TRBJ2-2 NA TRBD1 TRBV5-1 CASSSGTGSAGELFF TGCGCCAGCAGCTCCGGGACAGGGTCCGCCGGGGAGCTGTTTTTT
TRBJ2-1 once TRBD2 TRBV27 CASSFSGTSGPQGQFF TGTGCCAGCAGTTTTTCCGGGACTAGCGGCCCACAGGGGCAGTTCTTC
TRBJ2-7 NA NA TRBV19 CASSMFGEQYF TGTGCCAGTAGTATGTTCGGCGAGCAGTACTTC
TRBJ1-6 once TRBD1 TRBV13 CASSYGQDSPLHF TGTGCCAGCAGCTACGGACAGGATTCACCCCTCCACTTT
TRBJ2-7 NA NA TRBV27 CASSFRRSYEQYF TGTGCCAGCAGTTTTCGTAGGAGTTACGAGCAGTACTTC
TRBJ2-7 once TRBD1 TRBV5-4 CASRSAGQAIYEQYF TGTGCCAGCAGATCCGCGGGACAGGCGATCTACGAGCAGTACTTC
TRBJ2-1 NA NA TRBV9 CASRPAPGTSNEQFF TGTGCCAGCAGACCCGCCCCCGGGACATCCAATGAGCAGTTCTTC
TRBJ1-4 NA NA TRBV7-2 CASSLGGQGYEKLFF TGTGCCAGCAGCTTAGGAGGGCAGGGGTACGAAAAACTGTTTTTT
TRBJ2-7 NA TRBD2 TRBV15 CATSRGLAGGNSEQYF TGTGCCACCAGCAGGGGGTTAGCGGGAGGTAACTCCGAGCAGTACTTC
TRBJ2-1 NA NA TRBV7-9 CASSFGYNEQFF TGTGCCAGCAGCTTCGGGTACAATGAGCAGTTCTTC
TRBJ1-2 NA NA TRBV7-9 CASSPQEGYGYTF TGTGCCAGCAGCCCCCAGGAGGGGTATGGCTACACCTTC
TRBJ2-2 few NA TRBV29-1 CSVDMRNTGELFF TGCAGCGTTGATATGAGGAACACCGGGGAGCTGTTTTTT
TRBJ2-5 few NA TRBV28 CASSLGIQETQYF TGTGCCAGCAGCCTCGGGATCCAAGAGACCCAGTACTTC
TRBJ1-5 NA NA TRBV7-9 CSSSFPGEGVNQPQHF TGTTCCAGCAGCTTTCCTGGGGAGGGAGTGAATCAGCCCCAGCATTTT
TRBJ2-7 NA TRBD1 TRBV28 CASIGQGRTSSYEQYF TGTGCCTCTATAGGACAGGGGCGTACTTCGTCCTACGAGCAGTACTTC
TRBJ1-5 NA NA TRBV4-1 CASSQESTGNQPQHF TGCGCCAGCAGCCAAGAATCGACGGGGAATCAGCCCCAGCATTTT
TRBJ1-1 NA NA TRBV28 CASSIHRVDTEAFF TGTGCCAGCAGTATCCACAGAGTAGACACTGAAGCTTTCTTT
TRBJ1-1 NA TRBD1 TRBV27 CASSTTTGAGTEAFF TGTGCCAGCAGTACCACGACAGGGGCGGGCACTGAAGCTTTCTTT
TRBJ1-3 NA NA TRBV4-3 CASSQALSGNTIYF TGCGCCAGCAGCCAAGCTCTCTCTGGAAACACCATATATTTT
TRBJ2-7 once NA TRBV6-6 CASSYSEDSFYEQYF TGTGCCAGCAGTTACTCGGAGGACTCATTCTACGAGCAGTACTTC
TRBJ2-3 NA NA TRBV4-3 CASSPARRYTDTQYF TGCGCCAGCAGCCCAGCCCGGCGGTACACAGATACGCAGTATTTT
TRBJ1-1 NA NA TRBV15 CATLTASNSEAFF TGTGCCACTTTGACAGCCTCGAACTCTGAAGCTTTCTTT
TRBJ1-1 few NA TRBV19 CASSIFQGNTEAFF TGTGCCAGTAGTATCTTCCAGGGGAACACTGAAGCTTTCTTT
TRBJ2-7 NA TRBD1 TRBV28 CASRKPGQGSYEQYF TGTGCCAGCCGAAAGCCGGGACAGGGATCCTACGAGCAGTACTTC
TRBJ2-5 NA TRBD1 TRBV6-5 CASTAGTGPETQYF TGTGCCAGCACCGCCGGGACAGGGCCAGAGACCCAGTACTTC
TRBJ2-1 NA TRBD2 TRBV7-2 CASSPTSVRPFF TGTGCCAGCAGCCCTACTAGCGTTAGGCCGTTCTTC
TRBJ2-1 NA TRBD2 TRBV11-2 CASSPERGGYNEQFF TGTGCCAGCAGCCCCGAGCGGGGGGGCTACAATGAGCAGTTCTTC
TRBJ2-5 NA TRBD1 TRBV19 CASKGQVGGETQYF TGTGCCAGTAAGGGACAGGTGGGCGGAGAGACCCAGTACTTC
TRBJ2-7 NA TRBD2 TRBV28 CASSLISGRVITYEQYF TGTGCCAGCAGTTTGATCAGCGGGAGGGTGATAACCTACGAGCAGTACTTC
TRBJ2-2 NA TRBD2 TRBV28 CASSLRRGLAGGLGTGELFF TGTGCCAGCAGTTTACGCCGCGGACTAGCGGGAGGGTTGGGAACCGGGGAGCTGTTTTTT
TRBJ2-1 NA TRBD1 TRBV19 CASSEGQGLYNEQFF TGTGCCAGTAGTGAGGGACAGGGGCTCTACAATGAGCAGTTCTTC
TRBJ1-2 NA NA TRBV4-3 CASSQEGRGGYGYTF TGCGCCAGCAGCCAAGAGGGCAGGGGTGGGTATGGCTACACCTTC
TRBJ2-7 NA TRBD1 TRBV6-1 CASSHRDRSSYEQYF TGTGCCAGCAGTCACCGGGACAGAAGCTCCTACGAGCAGTACTTC
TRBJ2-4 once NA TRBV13 CASSLSEAKNIQYF TGTGCCAGCAGCTTATCAGAAGCCAAAAACATTCAGTACTTC
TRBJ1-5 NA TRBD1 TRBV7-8 CASSTAGGQPQHF TGTGCCAGCAGCACCGCAGGGGGTCAGCCCCAGCATTTT
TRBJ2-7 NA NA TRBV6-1 CASSPRRISYEQYF TGTGCCAGCAGTCCCCGGCGGATCTCCTACGAGCAGTACTTC
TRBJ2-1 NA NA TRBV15 CATSRDSYNEQFF TGTGCCACCAGCAGGGACAGCTACAATGAGCAGTTCTTC
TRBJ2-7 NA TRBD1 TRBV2 CASTRTGSLYEQYF TGTGCCAGCACCCGGACAGGGTCTTTGTACGAGCAGTACTTC
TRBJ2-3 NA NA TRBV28 CASRVGKSTDTQYF TGTGCCAGCAGGGTCGGGAAGAGCACAGATACGCAGTATTTT
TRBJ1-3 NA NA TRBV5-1 CASSLSGGRSSGNTIYF TGCGCCAGCAGCTTGTCCGGGGGTAGAAGCTCTGGAAACACCATATATTTT
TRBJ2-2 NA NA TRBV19 CASSMRAGELFF TGTGCCAGTAGTATGAGGGCGGGGGAGCTGTTTTTT